This TCR beta chain originates from a study of neurological immune-mediated disorders. Study outcomes and limitations: Phylogenetic grouping put 18 of 34 multiple sclerosis patients' repertoires into one related-CDR3 cluster, a possible signature.

This clonotype was counted many times. Its matching antigen is unknown. A total of 2 million PBMCs stored at -80 degrees C provided the unsorted libraries. Germline loops: CDR1 SGHRS, CDR2 YFSETQ. The CDR3 is 15 residues long. Trimming pared 4 bases from V and 0 bases from J, leaving 13 bases between. The cDNA was produced through 5'RACE with 10-nucleotide random UMIs. Per sequencing run, 15-18 subjects together gave over 170 million TCR-beta sequences. MiXCR, run by TCRdb on the 5' RACE reads, gives a single entry per CDR3 protein. Of over 50,000 distinct CDR3 sequences in the sample, over 5% were seen once.

The rearrangement joins TRBV5-1 to TRBJ1-1, with a possible D match to TRBD1 (5 bases). Sequencing was done on a sample of PBMCs. The TCR sequence derives from a human donor with multiple sclerosis. The donor label of this sample is uncertain. The CDR3 protein is CASSAGTSLNTEAFF. For the CDR3, the DNA is TGCGCCAGCAGCGCCGGGACGTCCCTGAACACTGAAGCTTTCTTT. Full variable domain (rest looked up from reference TRBV5-1 and TRBJ1-1): KAGVTQTPRYLIKTRGQQVTLSCSPISGHRSVSWYQQTPGQGLQFLFEYFSETQRNKGNFPGRFSGRQFSNSRSEMNVSTLELGDSALYLCASSAGTSLNTEAFFGQGTRLTVV.